Below are 11 T cell receptor beta chains sequenced from a single sample in a study of shared clonotypes between healthy human individuals. Profiled with immunoSEQ multiplex PCR; TCRdb holds only in-frame clones, not every one. The sample contains roughly 770,000 clones, just over 95% of which appear only once. The naive CD8 fraction comprised CD45RO-negative cells positively selected for CCR7 and excluded terminally differentiated effector memory CD45RA+ cells. Sequenced material: naive CD8+ T cells sorted from blood. The receptors stem from a man aged 25 to 45 in good health.

The chain has TRBV7-6 and TRBJ2-1, with TRBD2 as a possible D gene (5 bases). Germline CDR1 SGHVS, CDR2 FNYEAQ. V gave up 5 bases and J gave up 0 bases, with 14 bases separating them. This CDR3 comprises 16 residues. CDR3 sequence reads: CASSRGGESSYNEQFF. DNA of the CDR3: TGTGCCAGCAGCCGCGGTGGGGAGAGCTCCTACAATGAGCAGTTCTTC. Based on the CDR3 plus reference TRBV7-6 and TRBJ2-1, the full variable domain is GAGVSQSPRYKVTKRGQDVALRCDPISGHVSLYWYRQALGQGPEFLTYFNYEAQQDKSGLPNDRFSAERPEGSISTLTIQRTEQRDSAMYRCASSRGGESSYNEQFFGPGTRLTVL.

This chain's CDR3 is CASSLGLSTDTQYF. The DNA for the CDR3 is TGTGCCAGCTCATTGGGACTAAGCACAGATACGCAGTATTTT. This chain uses TRBV18 with TRBJ2-3; 7 positions agree with TRBD2. Germline values: CDR1 KGHSH, CDR2 LQKENI. The V and J ends lost 5 bases and 0 bases, in that order; junction bases with no gene match: 2. The length of the CDR3 is 14 residues. The full variable domain, rest sourced from reference TRBV18 and TRBJ2-3, is NAGVMQNPRHLVRRRGQEARLRCSPMKGHSHVYWYRQLPEEGLKFMVYLQKENIIDESGMPKERFSAEFPKEGPSILRIQQVVRGDSAAYFCASSLGLSTDTQYFGPGTRLTVL.

The chain recombines TRBV6-5 with TRBJ2-7; D call uncertain. This CDR3 has 16 residues. V shed 3 bases and J shed 1 base, with 16 bases lying between them. Looked up from germline, CDR1 is MNHEY and CDR2 is SVGAGI. Written as DNA, the CDR3 is TGTGCCAGCAGTTATTTCGGGTCGTCGGCATCCTACGAGCAGTACTTC. Translating gives CASSYFGSSASYEQYF.

The chain has TRBV7-9 and TRBJ2-1; D not certain. V was shortened by 7 bases and J by 9 bases, with 13 bases between the two germline ends. The V gene's germline CDR1 is SEHNR and CDR2 FQNEAQ (reference sequence). The CDR3 is made up of 12 amino acids. The CDR3 DNA reads TGTGCCAGCACCTCAGGTAGTGTTGAGCAGTTCTTC. Its translation is CASTSGSVEQFF.

The chain has TRBV7-9 and TRBJ1-2; D is uncertain. The germline V gene has CDR1 SEHNR and CDR2 FQNEAQ (reference sequence). V dropped 11 bases and J dropped 7 bases, with 23 bases sitting between them. This CDR3 is 14 amino acids long. CDR3 in DNA: TGTGCCGTCCCCGCTCCGGTCACTTACCCTGGCTACACCTTC. This gives the protein CAVPAPVTYPGYTF.

CDR3 amino acids: CASSLRGSLPDTQYF. The CDR3 DNA follows: TGTGCCAGCAGCTTACGCGGATCTCTCCCAGATACGCAGTATTTT. The V gene is TRBV7-9, the J gene TRBJ2-3; D call uncertain. The germline V gene has CDR1 SEHNR and CDR2 FQNEAQ (reference sequence). Trimming shortened V by 2 bases and J by 4 bases, and 13 bases separated the two germline ends. CDR3 length: 15 amino acids.

The V gene is TRBV10-3, the J gene TRBJ2-1; weak D call: TRBD2 (5 bases). V was trimmed by 3 bases and J by 6 bases, leaving 12 bases between them. From germline, CDR1 is ENHRY and CDR2 SYGVKD. The CDR3 totals 14 residues. The chain's CDR3 is CAISEYREGNEQFF. CDR3 nucleotides: TGTGCCATCAGTGAATATCGGGAAGGCAATGAGCAGTTCTTC.

The chain joins TRBV27 to TRBJ1-1; possibly TRBD1 for D (5 bases). Deletions cut 5 bases from V and 0 bases from J, with 7 bases between. This CDR3 has 13 residues. Looked up from germline, CDR1 is MNHEY and CDR2 is SMNVEV (reference sequence). The CDR3 coding sequence is TGTGCCAGCAGTATGACAGTGAACACTGAAGCTTTCTTT. Protein product: CASSMTVNTEAFF.

The chain recombines TRBV6-5 with TRBJ1-1; D is perhaps TRBD1 (5 bases). This CDR3 comprises 16 residues. Per germline, CDR1 MNHEY and CDR2 SVGAGI. With 4 bases removed from V and 1 base from J, the gap between germline ends came to 16 bases. CDR3 nucleotide sequence: TGTGCCAGCAGTTCCCCGGGCAGGGTGCAGAACACTGAAGCTTTCTTT. This codes for CASSSPGRVQNTEAFF.

The chain is built from TRBV7-9 and TRBJ2-7; D perhaps matches TRBD1 (6 bases). V was shortened by 1 base and J by 7 bases, with 14 bases between the two germline ends. Germline CDR1 is SEHNR and CDR2 is FQNEAQ (reference sequence). CDR3 length: 14 residues. The CDR3 bases are TGTGCCAGCAGCTTAGTCAACAGGGTGTGGGAGCAGTACTTC. Its protein product is CASSLVNRVWEQYF.

This clone was counted once. This chain connects TRBV10-1 to TRBJ2-7; 8 nucleotides align to TRBD1. Trimming took 6 bases from V and 5 from J; bases not matched to a gene: 9. In germline, CDR1 is WNHNN, CDR2 SYGVQD (reference sequence). This CDR3 has 14 amino acids. CDR3 sequence (DNA): TGCGCCAGCAGCCCCGCCGCAGGGGGCGACGAGCAGTACTTC. Translation gives CASSPAAGGDEQYF.